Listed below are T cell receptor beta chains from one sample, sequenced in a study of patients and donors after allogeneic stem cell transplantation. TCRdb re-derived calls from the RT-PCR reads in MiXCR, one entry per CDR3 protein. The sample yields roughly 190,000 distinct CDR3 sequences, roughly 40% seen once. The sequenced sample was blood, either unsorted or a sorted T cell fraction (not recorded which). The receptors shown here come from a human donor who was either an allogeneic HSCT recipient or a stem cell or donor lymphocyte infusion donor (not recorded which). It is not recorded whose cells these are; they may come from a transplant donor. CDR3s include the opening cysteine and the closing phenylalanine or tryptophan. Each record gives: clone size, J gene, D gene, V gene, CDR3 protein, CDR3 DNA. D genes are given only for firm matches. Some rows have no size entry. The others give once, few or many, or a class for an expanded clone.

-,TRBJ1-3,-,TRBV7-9,CASSLAGGPPPGNTIYF,TGTGCCAGCAGCTTAGCGGGGGGACCTCCGCCTGGAAACACCATATATTTT
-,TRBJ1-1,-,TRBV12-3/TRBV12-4,CASSPHQVSNTEAFF,TGTGCCAGCAGTCCTCACCAGGTGTCGAACACTGAAGCTTTCTTT
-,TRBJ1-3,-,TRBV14,CASSQVRNTIYF,TGTGCCAGCAGCCAAGTAAGAAACACCATATATTTT
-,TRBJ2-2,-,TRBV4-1,CASSQVPGPTGELFF,TGCGCCAGCAGCCAAGTCCCGGGCCCTACCGGGGAGCTGTTTTTT
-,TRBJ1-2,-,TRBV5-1,CASSFDPGIYGYTF,TGCGCCAGCAGCTTCGATCCAGGGATCTATGGCTACACCTTC
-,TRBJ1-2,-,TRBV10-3,CAISEIQENYGYTF,TGTGCCATCAGTGAGATTCAGGAGAACTATGGCTACACCTTC
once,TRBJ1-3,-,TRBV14,CASSHGRLTGNTIYF,TGTGCCAGCAGCCATGGACGTCTTACTGGAAACACCATATATTTT
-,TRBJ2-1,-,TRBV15,CATSMGRYNEQFF,TGTGCCACCAGCATGGGCCGCTACAATGAGCAGTTCTTC
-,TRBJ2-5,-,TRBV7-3,CASSSKLLETQYF,TGTGCCAGCAGCTCCAAACTACTGGAGACCCAGTACTTC
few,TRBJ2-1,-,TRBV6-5,CASSYSFPLRHEQFF,TGTGCCAGCAGTTACTCCTTCCCCCTCCGCCATGAGCAGTTCTTC
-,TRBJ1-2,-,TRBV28,CASSLKSLRGAVGYGYTF,TGTGCCAGCAGTTTGAAGAGCCTCCGGGGGGCGGTTGGCTATGGCTACACCTTC
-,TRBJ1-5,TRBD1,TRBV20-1,CSAIGQGRNNQPQHF,TGCAGTGCTATCGGACAGGGTAGGAACAATCAGCCCCAGCATTTT
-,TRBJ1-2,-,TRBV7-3,CASSLTGRLGGYTF,TGTGCCAGCAGCTTAACCGGGAGACTTGGTGGCTACACCTTC